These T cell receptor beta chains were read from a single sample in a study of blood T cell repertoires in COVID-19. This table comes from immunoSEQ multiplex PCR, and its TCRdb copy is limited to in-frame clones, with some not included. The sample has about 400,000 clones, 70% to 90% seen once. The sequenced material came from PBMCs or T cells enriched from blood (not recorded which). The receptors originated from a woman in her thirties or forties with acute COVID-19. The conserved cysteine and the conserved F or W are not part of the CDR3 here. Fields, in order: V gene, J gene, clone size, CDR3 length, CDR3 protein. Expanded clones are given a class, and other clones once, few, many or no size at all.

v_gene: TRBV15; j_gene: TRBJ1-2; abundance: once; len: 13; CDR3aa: ATSARTRTGAGYT
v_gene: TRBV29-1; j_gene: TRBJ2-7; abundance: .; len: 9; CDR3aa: SISDTYEQY
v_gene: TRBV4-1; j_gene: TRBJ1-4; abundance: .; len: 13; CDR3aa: ASSEATGFNEKLF
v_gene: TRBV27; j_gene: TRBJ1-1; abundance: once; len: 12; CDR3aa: ASSFTGYATEAF
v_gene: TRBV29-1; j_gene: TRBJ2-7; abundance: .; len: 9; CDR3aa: SVHGRGEQY
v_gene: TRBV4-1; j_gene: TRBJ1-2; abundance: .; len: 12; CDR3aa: ASSQDTRNYGYT
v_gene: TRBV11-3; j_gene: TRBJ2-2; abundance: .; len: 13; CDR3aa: ASSLGLSRTGELF
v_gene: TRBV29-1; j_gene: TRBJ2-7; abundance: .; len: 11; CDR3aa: SVAQGQGYEQY
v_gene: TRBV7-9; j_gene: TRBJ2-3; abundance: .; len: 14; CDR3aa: ASSFVEETGTDTQY
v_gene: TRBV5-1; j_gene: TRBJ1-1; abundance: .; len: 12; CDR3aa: ASSLGGDRERAF